Reported below is one TCR beta chain. Original processing notes: For nucleated cells, counts were estimated from reference gene primer amplification. Profiled with immunoSEQ multiplex PCR; TCRdb holds only in-frame clones, not every one. V and J calls and clone size follow that table, whereas D and trimming were derived from the DNA. Among about 99,000 clones listed, 80% to 85% were seen once. This CDR3 contains 16 residues. Germline V gene data show CDR1 as SGHDT and CDR2 as YYEEEE. The V gene end was trimmed by 4 bases and the J gene end by 3 bases; junction bases not matched to a gene: 9. The data are from a study of blood T cell repertoires in COVID-19. About the study: There were acute and convalescent COVID-19 samples, and they came from the United States, Italy and Spain. In each case, the material was cDNA or gDNA derived from T cells, B-cell-depleted T cells, or PBMCs.

Sequenced sample: peripheral blood. V and J are TRBV5-6 and TRBJ1-4; 7 bases are shared with TRBD1. This receptor was identified in a man in his sixties or seventies with active or convalescent COVID-19. The CDR3 DNA reads as TGTGCCAGCAGCCTTGGGACAGCGTTTCCTAATGAAAAACTGTTTTTT. Amino acids: CASSLGTAFPNEKLFF.